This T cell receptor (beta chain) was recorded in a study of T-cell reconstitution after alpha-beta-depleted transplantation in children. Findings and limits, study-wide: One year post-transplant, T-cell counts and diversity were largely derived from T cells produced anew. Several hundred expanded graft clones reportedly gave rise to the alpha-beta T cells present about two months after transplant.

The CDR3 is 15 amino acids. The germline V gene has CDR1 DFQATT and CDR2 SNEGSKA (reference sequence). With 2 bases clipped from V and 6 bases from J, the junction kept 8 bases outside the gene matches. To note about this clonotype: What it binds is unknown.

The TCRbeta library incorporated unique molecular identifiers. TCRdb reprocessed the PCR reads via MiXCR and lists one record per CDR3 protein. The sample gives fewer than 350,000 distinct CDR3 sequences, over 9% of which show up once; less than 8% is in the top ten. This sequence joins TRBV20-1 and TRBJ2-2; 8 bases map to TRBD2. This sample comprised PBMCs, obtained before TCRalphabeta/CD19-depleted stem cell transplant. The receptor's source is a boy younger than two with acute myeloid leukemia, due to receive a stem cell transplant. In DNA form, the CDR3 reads TGCAGTGCTAGATGGCGGGGGGTGGAACCCGGGGAGCTGTTTTTT. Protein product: CSARWRGVEPGELFF.